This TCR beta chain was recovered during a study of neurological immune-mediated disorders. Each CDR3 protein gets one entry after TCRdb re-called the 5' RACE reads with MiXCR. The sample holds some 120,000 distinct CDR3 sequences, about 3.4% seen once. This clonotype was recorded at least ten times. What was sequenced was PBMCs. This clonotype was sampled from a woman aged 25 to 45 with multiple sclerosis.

Written as DNA, the CDR3 is TGCAGTGCTAGTCGGGGTCCCCGTAGCAATCAGCCCCAGCATTTT. Protein sequence: CSASRGPRSNQPQHF. This chain joins TRBV20-1 and TRBJ1-5; D gene unclear. The CDR3 loop spans 15 amino acids. Per the germline V gene, CDR1 is DFQATT and CDR2 is SNEGSKA (reference sequence). V gave up 3 bases and J gave up 0 bases, with 12 bases separating them.